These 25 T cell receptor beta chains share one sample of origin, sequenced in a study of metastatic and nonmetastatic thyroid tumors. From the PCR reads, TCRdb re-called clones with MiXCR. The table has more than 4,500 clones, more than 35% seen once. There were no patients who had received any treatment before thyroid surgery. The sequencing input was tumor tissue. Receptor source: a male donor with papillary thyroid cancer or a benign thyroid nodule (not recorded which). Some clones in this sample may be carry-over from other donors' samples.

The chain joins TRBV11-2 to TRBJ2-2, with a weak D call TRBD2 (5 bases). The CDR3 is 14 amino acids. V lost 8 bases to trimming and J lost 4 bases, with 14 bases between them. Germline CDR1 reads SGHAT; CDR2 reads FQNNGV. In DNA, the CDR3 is TGTGCCAGCCGAGGCGAGGGAAGCACCGGGGAGCTGTTTTTT. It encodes CASRGEGSTGELFF.

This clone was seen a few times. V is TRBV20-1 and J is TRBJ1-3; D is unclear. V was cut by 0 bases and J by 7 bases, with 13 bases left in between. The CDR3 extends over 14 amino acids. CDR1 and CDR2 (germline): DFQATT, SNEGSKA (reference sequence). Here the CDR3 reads CSARDRQMGNTIYF. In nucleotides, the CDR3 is TGCAGTGCTAGAGATCGTCAGATGGGGAACACCATATATTTT.

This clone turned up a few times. The CDR3 region is CASSPGLADYEQYF. CDR3 nucleotides: TGTGCCAGCAGCCCCGGACTAGCGGACTACGAGCAGTACTTC. V gene TRBV6-2 or TRBV6-3 combines with J gene TRBJ2-7, with 10 bases matching TRBD2. The ends lost 6 bases at V and 3 bases at J; junction bases unmatched: 5. Per the germline V gene, CDR1 is MNHEY and CDR2 is SVGEGT. This CDR3 comprises 14 residues.

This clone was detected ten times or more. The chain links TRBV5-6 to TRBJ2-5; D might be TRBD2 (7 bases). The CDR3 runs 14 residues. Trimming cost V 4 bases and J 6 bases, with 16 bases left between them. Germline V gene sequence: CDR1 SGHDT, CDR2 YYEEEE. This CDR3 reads CASSRGGAPKTQYF. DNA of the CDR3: TGTGCCAGCAGCAGGGGGGGGGCCCCAAAGACCCAGTACTTC.

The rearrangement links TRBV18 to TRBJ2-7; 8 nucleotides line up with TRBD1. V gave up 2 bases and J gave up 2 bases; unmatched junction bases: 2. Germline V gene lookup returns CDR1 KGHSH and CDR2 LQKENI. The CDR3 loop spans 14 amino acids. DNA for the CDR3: TGTGCCAGCTCACCATCGGACAGGGCCTACGAGCAGTACTTC. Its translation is CASSPSDRAYEQYF.

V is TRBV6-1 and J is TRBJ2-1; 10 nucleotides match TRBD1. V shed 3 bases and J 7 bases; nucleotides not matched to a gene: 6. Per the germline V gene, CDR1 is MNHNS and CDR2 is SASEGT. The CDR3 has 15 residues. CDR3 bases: TGTGCCAGCAGTGAGGGACAGGGGATATCGAATGAGCAGTTCTTC. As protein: CASSEGQGISNEQFF.

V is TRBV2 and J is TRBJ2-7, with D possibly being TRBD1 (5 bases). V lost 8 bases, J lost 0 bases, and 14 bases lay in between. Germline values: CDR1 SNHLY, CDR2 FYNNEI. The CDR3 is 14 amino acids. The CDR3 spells CASRDSLSSYEQYF. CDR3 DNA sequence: TGTGCCAGCCGCGACAGCCTGAGCTCCTACGAGCAGTACTTC.

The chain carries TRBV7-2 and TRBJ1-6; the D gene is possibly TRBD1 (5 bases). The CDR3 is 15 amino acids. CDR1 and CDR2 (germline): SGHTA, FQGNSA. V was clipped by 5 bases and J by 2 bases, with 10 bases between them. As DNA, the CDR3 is TGTGCCAGCAGCCGAATGGGGCCCTATAATTCACCCCTCCACTTT. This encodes CASSRMGPYNSPLHF.

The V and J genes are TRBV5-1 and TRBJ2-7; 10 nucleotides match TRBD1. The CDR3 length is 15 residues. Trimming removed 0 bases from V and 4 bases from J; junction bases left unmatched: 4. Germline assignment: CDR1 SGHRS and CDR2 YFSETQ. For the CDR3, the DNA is TGCGCCAGCAGCTTGGGAGGGACAGGGGTATACGAGCAGTACTTC. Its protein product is CASSLGGTGVYEQYF. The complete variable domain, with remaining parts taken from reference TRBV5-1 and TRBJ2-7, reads KAGVTQTPRYLIKTRGQQVTLSCSPISGHRSVSWYQQTPGQGLQFLFEYFSETQRNKGNFPGRFSGRQFSNSRSEMNVSTLELGDSALYLCASSLGGTGVYEQYFGPGTRLTVT.

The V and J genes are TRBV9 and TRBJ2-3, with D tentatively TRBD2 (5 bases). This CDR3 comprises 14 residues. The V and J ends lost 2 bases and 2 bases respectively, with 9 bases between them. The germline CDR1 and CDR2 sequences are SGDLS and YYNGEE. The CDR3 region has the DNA TGTGCCAGCAGCGTGGACTGGGTCACAGATACGCAGTATTTT. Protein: CASSVDWVTDTQYF.

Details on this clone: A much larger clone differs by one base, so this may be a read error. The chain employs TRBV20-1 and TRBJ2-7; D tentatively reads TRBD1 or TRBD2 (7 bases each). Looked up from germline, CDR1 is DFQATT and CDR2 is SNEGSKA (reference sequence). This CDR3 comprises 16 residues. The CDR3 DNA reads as TGCAGCGTCCTAGCGTGTCCCAGGGGGAGGGGCTACGAGCAGTACTTC. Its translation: CSVLACPRGRGYEQYF.

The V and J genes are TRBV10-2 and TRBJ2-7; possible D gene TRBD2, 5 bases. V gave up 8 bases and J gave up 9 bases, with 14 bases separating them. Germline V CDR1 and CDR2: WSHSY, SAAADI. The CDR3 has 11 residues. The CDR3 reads CASGSARGQYF. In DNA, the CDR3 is TGCGCCAGCGGGAGCGCCCGTGGGCAGTACTTC.

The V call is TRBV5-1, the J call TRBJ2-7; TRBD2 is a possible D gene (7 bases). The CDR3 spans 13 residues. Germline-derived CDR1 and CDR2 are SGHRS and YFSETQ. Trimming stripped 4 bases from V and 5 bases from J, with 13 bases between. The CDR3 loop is CASSLVGGDEQYF. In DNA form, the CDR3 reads TGCGCCAGCAGCCTGGTAGGGGGGGACGAGCAGTACTTC.

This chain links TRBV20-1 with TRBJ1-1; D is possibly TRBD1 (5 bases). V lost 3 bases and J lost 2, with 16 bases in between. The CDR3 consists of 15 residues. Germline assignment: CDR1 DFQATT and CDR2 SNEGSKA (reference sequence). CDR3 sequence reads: CSASNPGLLNTEAFF. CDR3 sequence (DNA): TGCAGTGCTAGTAACCCAGGGCTACTTAACACTGAAGCTTTCTTT.

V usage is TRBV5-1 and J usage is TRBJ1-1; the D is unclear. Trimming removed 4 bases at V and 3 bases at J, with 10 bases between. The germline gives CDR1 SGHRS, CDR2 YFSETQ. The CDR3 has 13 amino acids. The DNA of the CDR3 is TGCGCCAGCAGCAGAACGGGCGACACTGAAGCTTTCTTT. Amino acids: CASSRTGDTEAFF.

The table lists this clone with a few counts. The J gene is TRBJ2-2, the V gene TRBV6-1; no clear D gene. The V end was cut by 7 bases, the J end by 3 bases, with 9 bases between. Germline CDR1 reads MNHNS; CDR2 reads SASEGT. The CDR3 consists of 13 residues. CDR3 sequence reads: CASTNGYTGELFF. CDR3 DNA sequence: TGTGCCAGCACTAATGGGTACACCGGGGAGCTGTTTTTT.

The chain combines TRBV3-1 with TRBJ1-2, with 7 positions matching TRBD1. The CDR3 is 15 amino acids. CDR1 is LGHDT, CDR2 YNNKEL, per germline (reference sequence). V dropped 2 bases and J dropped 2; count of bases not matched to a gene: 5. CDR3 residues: CASSQFTTGNYGYTF. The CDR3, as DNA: TGTGCCAGCAGCCAATTTACGACAGGGAACTATGGCTACACCTTC. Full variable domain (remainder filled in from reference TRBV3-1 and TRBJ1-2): DTAVSQTPKYLVTQMGNDKSIKCEQNLGHDTMYWYKQDSKKFLKIMFSYNNKELIINETVPNRFSPKSPDKAHLNLHINSLELGDSAVYFCASSQFTTGNYGYTFGSGTRLTVV.

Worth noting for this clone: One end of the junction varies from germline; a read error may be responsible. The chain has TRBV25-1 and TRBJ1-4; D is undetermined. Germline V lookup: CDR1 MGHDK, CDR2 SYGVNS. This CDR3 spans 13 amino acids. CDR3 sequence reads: CASGDREDEKLFF. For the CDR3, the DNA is TGTGCCAGCGGAGACCGGGAAGATGAAAAACTTTTTTTT. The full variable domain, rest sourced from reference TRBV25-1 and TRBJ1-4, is EADIYQTPRYLVIGTGKKITLECSQTMGHDKMYWYQQDPGMELHLIHYSYGVNSTEKGDLSSESTVSRIRTEHFPLTLESARPSHTSQYLCASGDREDEKLFFGSGTQLSVL.

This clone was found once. In DNA, the CDR3 is TGTGCCAGCAGCGTAGGGGGACTAGCGGGAGGTTACGAGCAGTACTTC. This sequence encodes CASSVGGLAGGYEQYF. The chain links TRBV9 to TRBJ2-7; 15 nucleotides match TRBD2. J lost 4 bases, V lost 0 bases, and 2 bases had no gene match. Germline V lookup: CDR1 SGDLS, CDR2 YYNGEE. The length of the CDR3 is 16 residues.

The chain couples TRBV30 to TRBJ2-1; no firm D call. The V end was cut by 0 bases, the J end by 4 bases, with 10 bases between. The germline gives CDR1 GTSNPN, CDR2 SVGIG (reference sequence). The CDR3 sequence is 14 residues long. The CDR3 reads CAWSVSAGYNEQFF. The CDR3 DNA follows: TGTGCCTGGAGTGTGTCGGCCGGATACAATGAGCAGTTCTTC.

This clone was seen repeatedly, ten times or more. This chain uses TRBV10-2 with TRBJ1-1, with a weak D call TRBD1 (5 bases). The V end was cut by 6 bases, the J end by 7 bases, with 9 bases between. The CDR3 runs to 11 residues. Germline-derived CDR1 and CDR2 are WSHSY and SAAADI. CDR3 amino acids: CASRGGVEAFF. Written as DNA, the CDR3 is TGCGCCAGCAGGGGGGGGGTTGAAGCTTTCTTT.

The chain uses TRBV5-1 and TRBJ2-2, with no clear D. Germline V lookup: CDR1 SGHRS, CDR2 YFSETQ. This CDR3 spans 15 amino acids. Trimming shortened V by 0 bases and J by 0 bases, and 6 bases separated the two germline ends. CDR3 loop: CASSLEGTNTGELFF. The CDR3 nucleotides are TGCGCCAGCAGCTTGGAGGGTACGAACACCGGGGAGCTGTTTTTT.

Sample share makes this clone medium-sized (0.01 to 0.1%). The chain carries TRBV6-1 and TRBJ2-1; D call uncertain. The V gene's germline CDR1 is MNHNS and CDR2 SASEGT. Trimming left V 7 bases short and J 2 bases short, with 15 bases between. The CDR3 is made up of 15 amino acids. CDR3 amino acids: CASIPPGWPYNEQFF. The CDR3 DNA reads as TGTGCCAGCATTCCCCCCGGGTGGCCCTACAATGAGCAGTTCTTC.

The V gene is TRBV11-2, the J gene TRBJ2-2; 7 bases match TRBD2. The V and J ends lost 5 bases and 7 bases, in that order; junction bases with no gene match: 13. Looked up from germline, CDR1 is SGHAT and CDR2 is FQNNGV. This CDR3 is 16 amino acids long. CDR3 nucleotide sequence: TGTGCCAGCAGCCCCTGGGGCGGGGGAATGGGCGGGGAGCTGTTTTTT. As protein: CASSPWGGGMGGELFF.

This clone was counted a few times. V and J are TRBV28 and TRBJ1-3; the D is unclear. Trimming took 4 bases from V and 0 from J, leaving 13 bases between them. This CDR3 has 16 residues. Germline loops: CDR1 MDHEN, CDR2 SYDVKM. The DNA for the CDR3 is TGTGCCAGCAGTTCCTATGACCTGAGCTCTGGAAACACCATATATTTT. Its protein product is CASSSYDLSSGNTIYF.